One sample yielded the 18 T cell receptor beta chains listed below, sequenced in a study of beta chain features in type 1 diabetes. For these TCRs, the target antigens are not known. As every portion of the isolated RNA was reverse transcribed, the sequencing read expressed TCRB transcripts. Sequencing used immunoSEQ multiplex PCR; TCRdb keeps in-frame clones, though not all of them. This sample has some 250,000 clones, with approximately 11% found just once. Overall study findings and caveats: TCRB CDR3s were moderately but significantly shorter in Type 1 diabetes patients in all four CD4+ subsets.

The sequencing sample was made of naive CD4+ T cells from blood. The receptors stem from a man aged 30-40 years with type 1 diabetes.

A few counts support this clone. The rearrangement links TRBV6-5 to TRBJ1-1; D uncertain. V lost 7 bases, J lost 1 base, and 16 bases lay in between. The CDR3 is 15 residues long. CDR1 is MNHEY, CDR2 SVGAGI, per germline. The CDR3 region has the DNA TGTGCCAGCACCCCGTCACCTCCACAGAACACTGAAGCTTTCTTT. Translation gives CASTPSPPQNTEAFF.

V is TRBV11-1 and J is TRBJ1-1, with no clear D. Per the germline V gene, CDR1 is SGHAT and CDR2 is FQDESV (reference sequence). The V end lost 7 bases, the J end lost 9 bases, and 15 bases lay between the germline ends. There are 12 residues in the CDR3. The CDR3 DNA reads TGTGCCAGCATTCCCGGGCGGGAGAAAGCTTTCTTT. Translation gives CASIPGREKAFF.

This clone was detected a few times. The chain carries TRBV5-1 and TRBJ2-3, with 16 bases aligning to TRBD2. The length of the CDR3 is 15 residues. Germline CDR1 is SGHRS and CDR2 is YFSETQ. The J segment lost 8 bases and the V segment lost 4 bases, leaving 4 bases of the junction unmatched. DNA for the CDR3: TGCGCCAGCAGCACCGGGACTAGCGGGGGGGCTACGCAGTATTTT. Protein: CASSTGTSGGATQYF.

A few counts support this clone. The V and J genes are TRBV7-2 and TRBJ2-7; maybe TRBD1 (6 bases). The CDR3 has 15 amino acids. V was shortened by 2 bases and J by 2 bases, with 13 bases between the two germline ends. Germline CDR1 and CDR2: SGHTA and FQGNSA. CDR3 in DNA: TGTGCCAGCAGCTTAACCTCCGGGACAACCTACGAGCAGTACTTC. It is translated as CASSLTSGTTYEQYF.

V gene TRBV23-1 combines with J gene TRBJ1-3; TRBD1 matches 8 bases. TRBV23-1 is designated an ORF whose function remains uncertain. V lost 9 bases to trimming and J lost 7 bases; unmatched junction nucleotides: 2. This CDR3 is 11 amino acids long. CDR3 region: CARYRGNTIYF. In nucleotides, the CDR3 is TGCGCCAGGTACAGGGGGAACACCATATATTTT.

The chain carries TRBV18 and TRBJ1-2; D may be TRBD1 (5 bases). In germline, CDR1 is KGHSH, CDR2 LQKENI. Trimming shortened V by 6 bases and J by 12 bases, and 8 bases separated the two germline ends. CDR3 length: 9 residues. The DNA of the CDR3 is TGTGCCAGCTCCCAGGACAACACCTTC. Amino acid sequence: CASSQDNTF.

This sequence joins TRBV7-9 and TRBJ1-2; D is undetermined. V was clipped by 2 bases and J by 6 bases, with 7 bases between them. Germline CDR1 reads SEHNR; CDR2 reads FQNEAQ (reference sequence). This CDR3 comprises 12 residues. The CDR3 coding sequence is TGTGCCAGCAGCTTAAAAAGAGATGGCTACACCTTC. This codes for CASSLKRDGYTF.

This clone occurred a few times. The rearrangement joins TRBV5-6 to TRBJ1-6; 9 bases fit TRBD1. The CDR3 totals 14 residues. Germline trimming cut 4 bases from V and 10 bases from J; bases unmatched to any gene: 6. Germline-derived CDR1 and CDR2 are SGHDT and YYEEEE. The CDR3 sequence: CASSRDRVGSPLHF. CDR3 bases: TGTGCCAGCAGCCGGGACAGGGTCGGATCACCCCTCCACTTT.

This clone was seen a handful of times. The rearrangement links TRBV4-3 to TRBJ2-6; 8 bases fit TRBD2. The V segment lost 3 bases and the J segment 0 bases; nucleotides outside the gene matches: 1. This CDR3 is built from 16 residues. The germline V gene encodes CDR1 LGHNA and CDR2 YSLEER. The chain's CDR3 is CASSQRGASGANVLTF. The CDR3 DNA reads TGCGCCAGCAGCCAGCGGGGGGCCTCTGGGGCCAACGTCCTGACTTTC.

This clone was detected a few times. This rearrangement joins TRBV6-5 to TRBJ1-2, with D perhaps TRBD1 (6 bases). The germline V gene has CDR1 MNHEY and CDR2 SVGAGI. With 0 bases removed from V and 8 bases from J, the gap between germline ends came to 10 bases. The CDR3 runs 13 residues. CDR3 protein: CASSYSGQGGYTF. CDR3 coding DNA: TGTGCCAGCAGTTACTCAGGGCAGGGGGGCTACACCTTC.

This clone was observed a handful of times. V is TRBV4-3 and J is TRBJ2-3; D call uncertain. The germline gives CDR1 LGHNA, CDR2 YSLEER. The V end was cut by 4 bases, the J end by 1 base, with 12 bases between. This CDR3 region has 15 residues. The DNA for the CDR3 is TGCGCCAGCAGCCGCCAAAGCTCGGGCACAGATACGCAGTATTTT. Translated: CASSRQSSGTDTQYF.

This clone was counted a few times. The rearrangement links TRBV19 to TRBJ2-3, with 13 bases fitting TRBD2. The germline gives CDR1 LNHDA, CDR2 SQIVND (reference sequence). The trim removed 5 bases at V and 4 bases at J, leaving 6 bases unmatched. This CDR3 contains 16 residues. The CDR3 coding sequence is TGTGCCAGTAGTCCCGGGACTAGCGGGGCTCCAGATACGCAGTATTTT. This encodes CASSPGTSGAPDTQYF.

The chain employs TRBV30 and TRBJ1-5, with D unclear. CDR1 is GTSNPN, CDR2 SVGIG, per germline (reference sequence). The CDR3 sequence is 13 residues long. V was shortened by 0 bases and J by 7 bases, with 10 bases between the two germline ends. Written as DNA, the CDR3 is TGTGCCTGGAGTGTAACGCCACTACAGCCCCAGCATTTT. This translates into CAWSVTPLQPQHF.

This clone turned up a few times. The CDR3 protein is CASSQHTGPGNEQYF. CDR3 nucleotide sequence: TGTGCCAGCTCACAACACACGGGCCCGGGGAACGAGCAGTACTTC. V is TRBV18 and J is TRBJ2-7; a possible D gene is TRBD2 (5 bases). The germline gives CDR1 KGHSH, CDR2 LQKENI. The ends were cut back, 4 bases at V and 5 bases at J, with 18 bases in the middle. The length of the CDR3 is 15 residues.

The chain is built from TRBV5-1 and TRBJ2-5; 13 nucleotides line up with TRBD2. Germline V lookup: CDR1 SGHRS, CDR2 YFSETQ. The CDR3 runs to 16 residues. V shed 0 bases and J 4 bases; nucleotides not matched to a gene: 3. In DNA, the CDR3 is TGCGCCAGCAGCTTGGAGTGGACTAGCGGGGGAGAGACCCAGTACTTC. Translated: CASSLEWTSGGETQYF.

This clone was counted only a few times. This sample includes further DNA sequences coding for the same CDR3. The rearrangement links TRBV15 to TRBJ2-7; the D is unclear. Germline V gene lookup returns CDR1 LNHNV and CDR2 YYDKDF (reference sequence). Between the trimmed V and J ends, which lost 0 bases and 4 bases, there was a span of 4 bases. The CDR3 is 12 residues long. CDR3 protein: CATSRDSYEQYF. DNA of the CDR3: TGTGCCACCAGCAGAGATTCTTACGAGCAGTACTTC.

This clone appeared a few times. The CDR3 sequence is CASSQVRAGVDEKLFF. The CDR3, as DNA: TGTGCCAGCAGCCAGGTCCGGGCAGGGGTAGATGAAAAACTGTTTTTT. This chain links TRBV4-2 with TRBJ1-4, with D possibly matching TRBD1 (6 bases). V was cut by 3 bases and J by 6 bases, with 17 bases left in between. Germline lookup yields CDR1 LGHNA and CDR2 YNFKEQ. This CDR3 is built from 16 residues.

This clone has a handful of counts. J is TRBJ1-5 and V is TRBV7-9; a possible D gene is TRBD1 (6 bases). The CDR3 has 15 amino acids. The V end lost 1 base, the J end lost 12 bases, and 19 bases lay between the germline ends. Germline CDR1 is SEHNR and CDR2 is FQNEAQ (reference sequence). The CDR3 reads CASSLGRQGPMRQHF. The CDR3 coding sequence is TGTGCCAGCAGCTTAGGTCGCCAGGGGCCTATGCGCCAGCATTTT. Together with reference TRBV7-9 and TRBJ1-5, the CDR3 gives the full variable domain: DTGVSQNPRHKITKRGQNVTFRCDPISEHNRLYWYRQTLGQGPEFLTYFQNEAQLEKSRLLSDRFSAERPKGSFSTLEIQRTEQGDSAMYLCASSLGRQGPMRQHFGDGTRLSIL.